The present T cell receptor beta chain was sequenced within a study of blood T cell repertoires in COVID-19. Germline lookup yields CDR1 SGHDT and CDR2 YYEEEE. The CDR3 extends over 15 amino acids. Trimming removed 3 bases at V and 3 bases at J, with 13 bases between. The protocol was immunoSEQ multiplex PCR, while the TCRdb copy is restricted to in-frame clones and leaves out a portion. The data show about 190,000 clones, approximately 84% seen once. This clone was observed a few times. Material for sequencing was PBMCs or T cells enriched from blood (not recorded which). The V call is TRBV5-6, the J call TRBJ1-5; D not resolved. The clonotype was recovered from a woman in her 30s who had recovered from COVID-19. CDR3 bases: TGTGCCAGCAGCTATTATGACACGTTCAATCAGCCCCAGCATTTT. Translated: CASSYYDTFNQPQHF.